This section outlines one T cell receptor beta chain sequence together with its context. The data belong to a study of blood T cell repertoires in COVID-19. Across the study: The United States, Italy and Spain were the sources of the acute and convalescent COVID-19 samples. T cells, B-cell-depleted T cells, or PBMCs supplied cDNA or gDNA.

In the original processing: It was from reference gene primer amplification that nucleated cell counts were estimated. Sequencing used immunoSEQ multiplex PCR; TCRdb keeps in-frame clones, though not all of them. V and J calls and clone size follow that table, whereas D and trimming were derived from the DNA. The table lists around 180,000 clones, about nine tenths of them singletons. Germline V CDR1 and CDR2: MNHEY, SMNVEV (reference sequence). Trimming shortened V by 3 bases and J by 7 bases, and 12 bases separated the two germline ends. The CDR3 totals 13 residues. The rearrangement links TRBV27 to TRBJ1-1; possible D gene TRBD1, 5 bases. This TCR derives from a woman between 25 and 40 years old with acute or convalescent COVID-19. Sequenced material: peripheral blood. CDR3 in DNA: TGTGCCAGCAGTTTTAACGGACAACTTGAAGCTTTCTTT. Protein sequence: CASSFNGQLEAFF.